The present T cell receptor beta chain was sequenced within a study of human T cells and chemical hapten exposure. TCRdb re-called the RACE reads with MiXCR, one entry per CDR3 protein. In the table there are about 80,000 distinct CDR3 sequences, around 7.8% of which are singletons. V lost 7 bases to trimming and J lost 8 bases; unmatched junction nucleotides: 12. There are 15 residues in the CDR3. Time point denoted: patch test 1, 2 weeks after DPC sensitization. The treatment was: therapeutic diphenylcyclopropenone sensitization with weekly scalp DPC. This clonotype was seen at least ten times. This TCR was sampled from a young woman with alopecia areata. Some clones in this sample may be carry-over from other donors' samples. The sample consisted of whole blood, taken in connection with sensitization to the hapten diphenylcyclopropenone (DPC). V gene TRBV12-3 or TRBV12-4 combines with J gene TRBJ2-3, with 10 bases aligning to TRBD2. The CDR3, as DNA: TGTGCCAGCACCCTCAGGGCTAGCGGGGGTGCTACGCAGTATTTT. This codes for CASTLRASGGATQYF.